The entry that follows covers one T cell receptor (beta chain) sequence. This sample also contains other DNA sequences that code for the same CDR3. These data belong to a study of blood T cell repertoires in COVID-19. Trimming stripped 0 bases from V and 4 bases from J, with 7 bases between. The CDR3 covers 13 residues. CDR1 SGHRS and CDR2 YFSETQ come from the germline V gene. Profiled with immunoSEQ multiplex PCR; TCRdb holds only in-frame clones, not every one. The sample shows more than 300,000 clones, 90% to 95% of them seen only once. The specimen was PBMCs or T cells enriched from blood (not recorded which). The V call is TRBV5-1, the J call TRBJ1-2; the D is unclear. The clonotype originates from a middle-aged woman who had been exposed to COVID-19. CDR3 bases: TGCGCCAGCAGCTTGGCCGGGAGCTATGGCTACACCTTC. Translated, it gives CASSLAGSYGYTF.